This T cell receptor beta chain was documented in a study of technical replicates of blood from a few donors. Only in-frame clones appear in the TCRdb table, and some are missing; sequencing was by immunoSEQ multiplex PCR. Of approximately 70,000 clones in the sample, about 94% are singletons; the top ten hold approximately 0.4%. Sequencing was done on a sample of T cells isolated from PBMCs. The clonotype originates from a human donor in good health.

The CDR3, as DNA: TGCGCCAGCAGCCATGATGATCCTAGCGGGATCACAGATACGCAGTATTTT. Translation: CASSHDDPSGITDTQYF. The J gene is TRBJ2-3, the V gene TRBV5-1; 9 bases are a match to TRBD2. V was pared by 4 bases and J by 2 bases, with 11 bases of the junction left unmatched. The germline V gene encodes CDR1 SGHRS and CDR2 YFSETQ. The CDR3 contains 17 residues. The whole variable domain, remainder taken from reference TRBV5-1 and TRBJ2-3, is KAGVTQTPRYLIKTRGQQVTLSCSPISGHRSVSWYQQTPGQGLQFLFEYFSETQRNKGNFPGRFSGRQFSNSRSEMNVSTLELGDSALYLCASSHDDPSGITDTQYFGPGTRLTVL.